This TCR beta chain was captured in a study of cytotoxic CD8 clonotypes in ibrutinib-treated CLL (dated by TCRdb to about 2021). With respect to the entire study: The cohort included around 16 treatment-naive and roughly 10 relapsed/refractory patients; about 18 were IGHV unmutated. Partial responses were observed in about 25 patients and complete responses in 2; after a median follow-up of 68 months, remission was maintained in 15 or so patients and progression was observed in around twelve. Samples at response were collected after a median of roughly twelve months of treatment, with a range of roughly 6 to 40 months. Samples averaged approximately 260,000 productive templates and around 91,000 productive rearrangements. Longitudinal samples were obtainable from about 30% of the 86 participants in the trial. Cryopreserved peripheral blood mononuclear cells were collected at three points: before therapy, at response, and at either sustained remission or disease progression. Every sample from remission and from progressive disease was obtained while the patients were still on ibrutinib.

The intended sense of this specimen's time point label: about twelve months on ibrutinib. For TCR beta library preparation, about 2 micrograms of genomic DNA were extracted from the cryopreserved PBMCs. Longitudinal blood samples from CLL patients on ibrutinib monotherapy underwent high-throughput TCR beta sequencing. The patients took part in an open-label, single-center phase 2 trial of ibrutinib monotherapy. Trimming removed 3 bases from V and 6 bases from J, leaving 7 bases between the germline ends. CDR3 length: 12 amino acids, cysteine to phenylalanine. Left in the record is the CDR3 DNA by itself, 36 bases read in frame from the first base. Per the germline V gene, MGHDK is the CDR1 and SYGVNS is the CDR2. The goal of deep resolution MiSeq sequencing was a depth between 1 in 1 million and 1 in 200,000 T cells, and coverage averaged 10x per clonotype. The immunoSEQ hsTCRB Kit was used to generate the TCR beta libraries. The original pipeline was this. The data were analyzed with ImmunoSEQ Analyzer and ImmunoSEQ Data Assistant, and V, D and J gene assignments followed IMGT definitions. Clonality was computed as one minus normalized Shannon entropy of productive rearrangement frequencies, ranging from 0 to 1. Public clonotype analysis was restricted to overrepresented clonotypes comprising at least 0.05% of each patient's repertoire. Repertoires from 10 to 15 age-matched healthy donors in immuneACCESS were used as clonality controls. This immuneACCESS table, as held by TCRdb, lists in-frame sequences with V and J called but not all clones. Of the missing ones, under half trace to an unresolved V gene in checked studies; the others have no known cause. For V, J and clone size, that table is used; D and trimming come from the DNA. The sample has about 130,000 clones on record, approximately 81% of them singletons. About 13% of the sample is held by the ten biggest clonotypes.

General study outcomes and caveats: Lymph node repertoires were not examined, and the timing of sampling was not matched between patients in sustained remission and those whose disease progressed. Public clonotypes were found to be uncommon and were observed to contract or remain stable during treatment; the increase in clonality was shown to reflect expansion of private clonotypes at ibrutinib response. An increase in clonality was observed at ibrutinib response, with clonality remaining stable during sustained remission and falling back toward baseline at progression. At baseline, clonality was higher than in age-matched healthy donors and showed a strong correlation with circulating CD8+ T-cell counts.

About this clone: It has no known antigen specificity. The record has no base qualities; no much larger clone is one base away.

The chain joins TRBV25-1 to TRBJ2-3; the D gene cannot be resolved reliably. The sequence was collected from a human donor with chronic lymphocytic leukemia. This sample comprised PBMCs, obtained after 12 months of ibrutinib treatment. The nucleotide sequence is TGTGCCAGCAGTGACTCGCCCGATACGCAGTATTTT. Protein translation: CASSDSPDTQYF.